These T cell receptor beta chains were read from a single sample in a study of blood T cell repertoires in COVID-19. Assay: immunoSEQ multiplex PCR; the TCRdb copy retains only in-frame clones and omits some. The data show about 120,000 clones, approximately 80% seen once. Sample: peripheral blood. The source of these receptors is a man aged 55-75 years with acute or convalescent COVID-19. Both conserved end residues are part of each CDR3. Each record gives: J gene, D gene, clone size, V gene, CDR3 protein, CDR3 DNA. A D gene is named only where the DNA matches it firmly. Size is stated for part of the rows, as once, few or many counts, or as a class when the clone is expanded.

TRBJ1-3	TRBD1	.	TRBV5-5	CASSFTGGGGNTIYF	TGTGCCAGCAGCTTCACAGGGGGTGGTGGAAACACCATATATTTT
TRBJ2-1	TRBD2	.	TRBV7-3	CASSLTSGPYNEQFF	TGTGCCAGCAGCTTAACTAGCGGGCCCTACAATGAGCAGTTCTTC
TRBJ1-2	.	.	TRBV30	CAWLYQGKLDGYTF	TGTGCCTGGCTTTACCAGGGGAAATTGGATGGCTACACCTTC
TRBJ2-4	TRBD2	.	TRBV3-1/TRBV3-2	CASSQPSGTSGNIQYF	TGTGCCAGCAGCCAGCCTTCCGGGACTAGCGGGAACATTCAGTACTTC
TRBJ1-2	.	once	TRBV28	CASSLLRADYGYTF	TGTGCCAGCAGTTTATTGCGGGCGGACTATGGCTACACCTTC
TRBJ2-7	.	.	TRBV28	CASSLPREAPLYEQYF	TGTGCCAGCAGTTTACCCAGGGAAGCCCCCCTCTACGAGCAGTACTTC
TRBJ1-4	.	once	TRBV9	CASSVGAAAEKLFF	TGTGCCAGCAGCGTAGGGGCAGCCGCTGAAAAACTGTTTTTT
TRBJ1-2	.	.	TRBV5-4	CASSFPQGSYGYTF	TGTGCCAGCAGCTTTCCGCAGGGTTCATATGGCTACACCTTC
TRBJ2-7	.	.	TRBV19	CASSASWTAYEQYF	TGTGCCAGTAGTGCATCCTGGACAGCGTACGAGCAGTACTTC
TRBJ1-1	.	few	TRBV5-1	CASSLRGVEAFF	TGCGCCAGCAGCTTACGGGGGGTCGAAGCTTTCTTT
TRBJ1-1	TRBD1	.	TRBV10-3	CAISESEDRLPEAFF	TGTGCCATCAGTGAGTCTGAGGACAGGCTACCTGAAGCTTTCTTT
TRBJ2-7	TRBD1	.	TRBV7-3	CASSLARGSYEQYF	TGTGCCAGCAGCTTGGCCAGGGGGTCCTACGAGCAGTACTTC
TRBJ2-7	.	.	TRBV12-1	CASSPGLAGSGHEQYF	TGTGCCAGCAGCCCAGGACTAGCGGGGTCCGGGCACGAGCAGTACTTC
TRBJ1-2	TRBD1	once	TRBV5-1	CASTTGNRDGYTF	TGCGCCAGCACGACAGGGAACCGAGATGGCTACACCTTC
TRBJ1-5	TRBD1	.	TRBV24-1	CATSKSQGDQPQHF	TGTGCCACCAGTAAAAGTCAGGGGGATCAGCCCCAGCATTTT
TRBJ2-2	.	few	TRBV28	CASSSPDGSANTGELFF	TGTGCCAGCAGCTCCCCCGACGGGAGCGCGAACACCGGGGAGCTGTTTTTT
TRBJ1-2	.	once	TRBV28	CASRGRVDYGYTF	TGTGCCAGCAGGGGCAGGGTTGACTATGGCTACACCTTC
TRBJ1-5	TRBD1	few	TRBV27	CASSLWSTGAHQPQHF	TGTGCCAGCAGTTTATGGTCGACAGGGGCGCATCAGCCCCAGCATTTT
TRBJ2-7	TRBD2	.	TRBV28	CASSLRGTSGRTGEQYF	TGTGCCAGCAGTTTAAGGGGGACTAGCGGGAGAACCGGGGAGCAGTACTTC
TRBJ2-7	.	.	TRBV5-1	CASSSGGGTGSREQYF	TGCGCCAGCAGCTCGGGAGGGGGGACAGGGTCTCGCGAGCAGTACTTC
TRBJ1-2	.	.	TRBV27	CASSPSGRYGYTF	TGTGCCAGCAGTCCAAGCGGCAGATATGGCTACACCTTC
TRBJ1-1	TRBD1	.	TRBV29-1	CSVAAADRGVDTEAFF	TGCAGCGTTGCCGCTGCCGACAGGGGAGTGGACACTGAAGCTTTCTTT
TRBJ2-3	.	.	TRBV18	CASSESFTDTQYF	TGTGCCAGCTCAGAGTCCTTCACAGATACGCAGTATTTT
TRBJ2-4	TRBD1	.	TRBV28	CASSSHGQGASKNIQYF	TGTGCCAGCAGCTCTCACGGACAGGGGGCCTCCAAAAACATTCAGTACTTC
TRBJ2-7	.	.	TRBV11-1	CASSLEEGGPYEQYF	TGTGCCAGCAGCTTAGAGGAGGGAGGACCCTACGAGCAGTACTTC
TRBJ2-1	TRBD2	.	TRBV25-1	CASSDPTSGRGRNEQFF	TGTGCCAGCAGTGACCCTACTAGCGGGAGGGGACGCAATGAGCAGTTCTTC
TRBJ1-1	TRBD1	few	TRBV30	CAWSVQGGSPEAFF	TGTGCCTGGAGTGTACAGGGGGGATCCCCTGAAGCTTTCTTT
TRBJ1-2	.	.	TRBV18	CASSPDKNYGYTF	TGTGCCAGCTCACCGGACAAAAACTATGGCTACACCTTC
TRBJ2-1	.	once	TRBV19	CASRDYLRGSYNEQFF	TGTGCCAGTAGGGACTATCTGCGAGGGTCCTACAATGAGCAGTTCTTC
TRBJ2-1	.	.	TRBV9	CASSLRASQYTNEQFF	TGTGCCAGCAGCCTGAGGGCTTCACAATACACCAATGAGCAGTTCTTC
TRBJ2-1	TRBD2	.	TRBV15	CATSRGDSGRGDEQFF	TGTGCCACCAGCAGAGGGGATAGCGGGAGAGGTGATGAGCAGTTCTTC
TRBJ1-5	.	.	TRBV28	CASTSPGVNSNQPQHF	TGTGCCAGCACCTCACCCGGGGTTAATAGCAATCAGCCCCAGCATTTT
TRBJ2-7	.	.	TRBV5-8	CASSFLTSSLEQYF	TGTGCCAGCAGCTTTTTGACTTCCTCTCTTGAGCAGTACTTC
TRBJ1-6	TRBD1	.	TRBV5-1	CASSSRGLNSPLHF	TGCGCCAGCAGCTCCAGGGGGCTGAATTCACCCCTCCACTTT
TRBJ2-1	TRBD2	.	TRBV6-5	CASSSVGEGRNEQFF	TGTGCCAGCAGTTCGGTGGGGGAGGGCCGAAATGAGCAGTTCTTC
TRBJ2-3	.	.	TRBV12-5	CASGLENAGAGEDTQYF	TGTGCTAGTGGTTTGGAAAACGCGGGGGCCGGGGAAGATACGCAGTATTTT
TRBJ2-7	TRBD1	.	TRBV24-1	CATSDSIRDRALEQYF	TGTGCCACCAGTGACTCTATCCGGGACAGGGCCCTCGAGCAGTACTTC
TRBJ2-5	.	.	TRBV18	CASSPPRSRGGETQYF	TGTGCCAGCTCCCCACCAAGGTCCAGGGGCGGGGAGACCCAGTACTTC
TRBJ2-1	TRBD2	.	TRBV2	CASSEEREGPHSYNEQFF	TGTGCCAGCAGTGAAGAGCGGGAGGGCCCTCACTCCTACAATGAGCAGTTCTTC
TRBJ2-7	TRBD2	.	TRBV19	CASSREGGLEQYF	TGTGCCAGTAGTCGGGAGGGAGGGCTCGAGCAGTACTTC
TRBJ2-1	.	.	TRBV6-5	CASSYSTGTYNEQFF	TGTGCCAGCAGTTACTCGACCGGGACCTACAATGAGCAGTTCTTC
TRBJ2-1	.	.	TRBV10-3	CAISSPGLNEQFF	TGTGCCATCAGTAGCCCAGGGCTCAATGAGCAGTTCTTC
TRBJ2-2	.	once	TRBV9	CASSVSHPGNTGELFF	TGTGCCAGCAGCGTATCCCACCCGGGGAACACCGGGGAGCTGTTTTTT
TRBJ2-5	.	.	TRBV21-1	CAVRVEQETQYF	TGTGCCGTACGGGTTGAGCAAGAGACCCAGTACTTC
TRBJ2-1	.	.	TRBV5-6	CASSLDGNGWNEQFF	TGTGCCAGCAGCTTGGACGGGAACGGCTGGAATGAGCAGTTCTTC